This paragraph covers one T cell receptor (beta chain) sequence. Its matching antigen is unknown. The data were taken from a study of T cell repertoires in cytomegalovirus infection. TCRdb analysed the reads with MiXCR anew, one entry per CDR3 protein. The repertoire holds 900,000 to 950,000 distinct CDR3 sequences, with approximately 32% as singletons. The germline CDR1 and CDR2 sequences are SEHNR and FQNEAQ (reference sequence). CDR3 length equals 15 residues. Losses at the gene ends were 5 bases for V and 2 bases for J; bases not matched to a gene: 8. The sequence was collected from a human donor in good health (CMV status not recorded). Some clones in this sample may be carry-over from other donors' samples. The sequenced sample was cultured CD8+ T cells from PBMCs, obtained from culture after CMV antigen stimulation. The chain is built from TRBV7-9 and TRBJ1-1; TRBD1 matches at 7 bases. CDR3 DNA: TGTGCCAGCAGCCCCCGGGGAGGGGGCAACACTGAAGCTTTCTTT. Amino acid sequence: CASSPRGGGNTEAFF.